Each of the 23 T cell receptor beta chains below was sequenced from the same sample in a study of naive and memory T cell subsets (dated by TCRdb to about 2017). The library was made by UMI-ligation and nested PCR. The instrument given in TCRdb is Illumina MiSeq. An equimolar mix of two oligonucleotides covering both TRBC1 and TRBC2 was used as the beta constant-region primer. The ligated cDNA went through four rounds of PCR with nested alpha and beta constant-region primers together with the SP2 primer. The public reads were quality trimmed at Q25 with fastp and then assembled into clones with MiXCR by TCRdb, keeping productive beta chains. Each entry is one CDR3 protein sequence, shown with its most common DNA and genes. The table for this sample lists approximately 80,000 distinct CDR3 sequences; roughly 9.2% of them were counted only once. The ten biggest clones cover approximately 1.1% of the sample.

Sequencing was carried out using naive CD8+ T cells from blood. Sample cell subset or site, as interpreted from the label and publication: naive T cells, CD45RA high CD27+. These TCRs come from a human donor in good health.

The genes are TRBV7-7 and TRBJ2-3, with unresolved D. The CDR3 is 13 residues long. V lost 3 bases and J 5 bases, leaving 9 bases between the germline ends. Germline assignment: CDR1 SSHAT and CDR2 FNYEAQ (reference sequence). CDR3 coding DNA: TGTGCCAGCAGCTTTTTCCTTCAAGATACGCAGTATTTT. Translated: CASSFFLQDTQYF.

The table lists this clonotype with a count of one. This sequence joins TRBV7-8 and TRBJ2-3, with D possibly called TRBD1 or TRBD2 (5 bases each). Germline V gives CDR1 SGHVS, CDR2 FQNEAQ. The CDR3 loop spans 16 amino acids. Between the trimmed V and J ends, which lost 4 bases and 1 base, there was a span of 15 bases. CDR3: CASSSEGRSRTDTQYF. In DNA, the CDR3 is TGTGCCAGCAGCTCTGAGGGGCGGAGCCGCACAGATACGCAGTATTTT.

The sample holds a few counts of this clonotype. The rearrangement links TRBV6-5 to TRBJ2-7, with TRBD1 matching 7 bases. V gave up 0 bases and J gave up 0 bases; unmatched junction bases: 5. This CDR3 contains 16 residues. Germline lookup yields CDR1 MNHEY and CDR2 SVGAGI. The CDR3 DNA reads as TGTGCCAGCAGTTACTCTAAGGGACAGAGCTCCTACGAGCAGTACTTC. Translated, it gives CASSYSKGQSSYEQYF.

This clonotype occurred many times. The CDR3 is CASSPVARVNVLTF. The CDR3 nucleotides read TGTGCCAGCAGCCCGGTGGCCAGGGTCAACGTCCTGACTTTC. The gene calls are TRBV27 and TRBJ2-6; D is perhaps TRBD1 (5 bases). The germline CDR1 and CDR2 sequences are MNHEY and SMNVEV (reference sequence). This CDR3 comprises 14 residues. V lost 6 bases, J lost 9 bases, and 15 bases lay in between.

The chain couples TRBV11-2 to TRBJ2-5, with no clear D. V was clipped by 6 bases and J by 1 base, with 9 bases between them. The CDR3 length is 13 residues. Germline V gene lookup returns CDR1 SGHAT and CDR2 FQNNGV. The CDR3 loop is CASSSRPQETQYF. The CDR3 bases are TGTGCCAGCAGTTCCAGACCCCAAGAGACCCAGTACTTC. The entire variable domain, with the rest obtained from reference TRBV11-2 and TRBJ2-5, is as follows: EAGVAQSPRYKIIEKRQSVAFWCNPISGHATLYWYQQILGQGPKLLIQFQNNGVVDDSQLPKDRFSAERLKGVDSTLKIQPAKLEDSAVYLCASSSRPQETQYFGPGTRLLVL.

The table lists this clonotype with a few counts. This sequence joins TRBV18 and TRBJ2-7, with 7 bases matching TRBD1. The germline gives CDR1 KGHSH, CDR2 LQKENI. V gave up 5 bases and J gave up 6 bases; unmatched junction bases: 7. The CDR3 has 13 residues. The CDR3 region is CASSSGTEIEQYF. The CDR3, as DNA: TGTGCCAGCTCATCCGGGACAGAAATCGAGCAGTACTTC.

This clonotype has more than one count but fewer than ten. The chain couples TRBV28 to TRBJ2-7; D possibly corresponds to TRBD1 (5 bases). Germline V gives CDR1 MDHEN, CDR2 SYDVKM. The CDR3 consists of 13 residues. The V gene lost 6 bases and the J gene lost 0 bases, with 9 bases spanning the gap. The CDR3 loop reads CASSPRVSYEQYF. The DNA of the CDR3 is TGTGCCAGCAGCCCCAGGGTCTCCTACGAGCAGTACTTC.

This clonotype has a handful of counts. In nucleotides, the CDR3 is TGCAGCGTCCCATCCGGGCAGACTGAAGCTTTCTTT. It encodes CSVPSGQTEAFF. J is TRBJ1-1 and V is TRBV29-1; D call uncertain. The CDR3 consists of 12 residues. V dropped 6 bases and J dropped 5 bases, with 13 bases sitting between them. Per germline, CDR1 SQVTM and CDR2 ANQGSEA.

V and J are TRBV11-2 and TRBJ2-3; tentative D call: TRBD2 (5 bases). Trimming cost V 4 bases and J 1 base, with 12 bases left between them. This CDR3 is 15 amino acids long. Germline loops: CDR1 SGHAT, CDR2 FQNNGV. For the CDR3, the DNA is TGTGCCAGCAGCTCCCCGGCCGGGGGCACAGATACGCAGTATTTT. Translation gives CASSSPAGGTDTQYF.

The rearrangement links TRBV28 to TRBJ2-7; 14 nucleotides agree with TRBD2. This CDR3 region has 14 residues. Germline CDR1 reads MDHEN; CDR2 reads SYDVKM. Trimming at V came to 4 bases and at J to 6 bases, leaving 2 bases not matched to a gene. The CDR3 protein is CASSSGLAGVEQYF. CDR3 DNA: TGTGCCAGCAGTTCGGGACTAGCGGGAGTCGAGCAGTACTTC. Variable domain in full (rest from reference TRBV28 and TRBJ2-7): DVKVTQSSRYLVKRTGEKVFLECVQDMDHENMFWYRQDPGLGLRLIYFSYDVKMKEKGDIPEGYSVSREKKERFSLILESASTNQTSMYLCASSSGLAGVEQYFGPGTRLTVT.

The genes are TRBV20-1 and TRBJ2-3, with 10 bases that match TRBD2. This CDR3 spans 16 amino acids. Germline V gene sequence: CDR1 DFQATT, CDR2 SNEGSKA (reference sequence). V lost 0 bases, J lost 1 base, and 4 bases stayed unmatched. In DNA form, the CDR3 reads TGCAGTGCTAGAGACCCTAGCGGGAGACGCACAGATACGCAGTATTTT. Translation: CSARDPSGRRTDTQYF.

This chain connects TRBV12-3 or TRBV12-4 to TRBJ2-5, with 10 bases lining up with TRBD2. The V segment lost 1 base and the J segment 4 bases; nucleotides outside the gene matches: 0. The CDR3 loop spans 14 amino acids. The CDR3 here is CASSLGLAGETQYF. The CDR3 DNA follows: TGTGCCAGCAGTTTAGGACTAGCGGGAGAGACCCAGTACTTC.

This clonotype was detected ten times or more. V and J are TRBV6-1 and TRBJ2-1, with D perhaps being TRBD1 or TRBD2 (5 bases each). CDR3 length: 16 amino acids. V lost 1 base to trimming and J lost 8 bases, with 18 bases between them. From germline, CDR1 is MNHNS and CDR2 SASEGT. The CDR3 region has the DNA TGTGCCAGCAGTGAAGGTTGGGACCCCCAATTCTATGAGCAGTTCTTC. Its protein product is CASSEGWDPQFYEQFF.

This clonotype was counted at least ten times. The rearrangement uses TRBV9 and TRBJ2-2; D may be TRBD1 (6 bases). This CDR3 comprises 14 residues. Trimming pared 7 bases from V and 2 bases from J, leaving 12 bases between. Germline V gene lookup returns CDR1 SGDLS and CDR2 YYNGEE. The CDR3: CASRARGNTGELFF. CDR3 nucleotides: TGTGCCAGCCGAGCCAGGGGAAACACCGGGGAGCTGTTTTTT.

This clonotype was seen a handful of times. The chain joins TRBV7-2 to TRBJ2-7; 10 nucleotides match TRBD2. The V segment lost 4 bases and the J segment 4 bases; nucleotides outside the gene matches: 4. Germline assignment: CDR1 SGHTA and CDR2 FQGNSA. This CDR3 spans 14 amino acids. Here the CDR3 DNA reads TGTGCCAGCAGCTCCGGACTAGCGGTTTACGAGCAGTACTTC. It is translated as CASSSGLAVYEQYF.

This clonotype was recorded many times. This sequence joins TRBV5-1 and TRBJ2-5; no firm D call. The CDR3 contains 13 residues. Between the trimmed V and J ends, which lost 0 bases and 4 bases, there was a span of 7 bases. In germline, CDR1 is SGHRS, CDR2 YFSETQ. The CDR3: CASSLVPGETQYF. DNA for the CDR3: TGCGCCAGCAGCTTGGTTCCGGGAGAGACCCAGTACTTC.

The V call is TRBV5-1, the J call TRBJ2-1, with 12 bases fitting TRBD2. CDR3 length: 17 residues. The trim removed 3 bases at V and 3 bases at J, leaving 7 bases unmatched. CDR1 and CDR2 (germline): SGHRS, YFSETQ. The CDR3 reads CASSSKGTSGRYNEQFF. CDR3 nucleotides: TGCGCCAGCAGCTCAAAAGGGACTAGCGGGCGCTACAATGAGCAGTTCTTC.

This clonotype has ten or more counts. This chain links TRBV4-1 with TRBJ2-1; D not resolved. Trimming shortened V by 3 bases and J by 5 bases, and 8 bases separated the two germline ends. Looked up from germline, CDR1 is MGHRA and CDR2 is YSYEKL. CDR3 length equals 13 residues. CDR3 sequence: CASSHGRDNEQFF. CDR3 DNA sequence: TGCGCCAGCAGCCATGGAAGGGACAATGAGCAGTTCTTC.

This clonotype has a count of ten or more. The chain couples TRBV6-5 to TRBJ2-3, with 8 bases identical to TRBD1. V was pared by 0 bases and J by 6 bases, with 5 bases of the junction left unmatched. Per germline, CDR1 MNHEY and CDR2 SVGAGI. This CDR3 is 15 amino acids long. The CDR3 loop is CASSYSQGVSDTQYF. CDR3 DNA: TGTGCCAGCAGTTACTCACAGGGGGTTTCGGATACGCAGTATTTT.

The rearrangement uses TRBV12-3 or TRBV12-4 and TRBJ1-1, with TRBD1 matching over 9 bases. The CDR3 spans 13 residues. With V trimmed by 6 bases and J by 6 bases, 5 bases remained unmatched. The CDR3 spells CASRGTGLAEAFF. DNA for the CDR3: TGTGCCAGCAGGGGGACAGGGTTGGCTGAAGCTTTCTTT.

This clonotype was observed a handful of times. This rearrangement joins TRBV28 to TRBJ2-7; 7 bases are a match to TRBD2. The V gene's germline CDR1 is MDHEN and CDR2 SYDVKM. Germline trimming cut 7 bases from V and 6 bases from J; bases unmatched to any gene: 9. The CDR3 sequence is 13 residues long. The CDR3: CASNQGGPTEQYF. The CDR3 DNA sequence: TGTGCCAGCAACCAGGGAGGGCCAACCGAGCAGTACTTC.

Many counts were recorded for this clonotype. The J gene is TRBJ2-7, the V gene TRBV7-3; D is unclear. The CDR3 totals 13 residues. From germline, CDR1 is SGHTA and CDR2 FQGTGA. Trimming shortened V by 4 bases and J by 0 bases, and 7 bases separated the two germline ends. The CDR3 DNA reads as TGTGCCAGCAGCTCCACTCCCTCCTACGAGCAGTACTTC. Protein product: CASSSTPSYEQYF.

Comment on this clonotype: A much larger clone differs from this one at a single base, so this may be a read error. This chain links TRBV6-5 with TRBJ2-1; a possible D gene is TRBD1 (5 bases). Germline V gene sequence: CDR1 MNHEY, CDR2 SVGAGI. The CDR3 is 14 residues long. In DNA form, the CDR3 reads TGTGCCAGAAGTTACTCGGCAGGGTTGGATGAGCAGTTCTTC. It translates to CARSYSAGLDEQFF.